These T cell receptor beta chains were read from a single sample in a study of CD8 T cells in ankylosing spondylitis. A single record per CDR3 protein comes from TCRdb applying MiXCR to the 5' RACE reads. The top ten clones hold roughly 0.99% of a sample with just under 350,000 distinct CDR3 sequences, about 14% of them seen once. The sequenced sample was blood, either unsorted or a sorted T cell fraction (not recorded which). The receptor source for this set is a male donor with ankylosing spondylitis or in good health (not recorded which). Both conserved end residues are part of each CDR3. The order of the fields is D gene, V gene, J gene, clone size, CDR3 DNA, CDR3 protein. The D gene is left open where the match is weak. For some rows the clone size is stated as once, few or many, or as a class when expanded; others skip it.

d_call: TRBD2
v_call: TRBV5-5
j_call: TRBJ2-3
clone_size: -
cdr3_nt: TGTGCCAGCAGCTTGTTACTAGCGGGCTCAGATACGCAGTATTTT
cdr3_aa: CASSLLLAGSDTQYF

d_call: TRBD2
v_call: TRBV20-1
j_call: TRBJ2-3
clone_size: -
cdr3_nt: TGCAGTGCTAGAGAGGTAGCGGGCAGCTACGATACGCAGTATTTT
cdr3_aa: CSAREVAGSYDTQYF

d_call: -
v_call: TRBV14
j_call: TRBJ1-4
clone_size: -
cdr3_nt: TGTGCCAGCAGCCATGGGACCGTTCTTAATGAAAAACTGTTTTTT
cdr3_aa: CASSHGTVLNEKLFF

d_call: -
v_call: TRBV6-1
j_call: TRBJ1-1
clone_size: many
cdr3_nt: TGTGCCAGCCAGCGGTTGGGAGGAGGAGCTTTCTTT
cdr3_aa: CASQRLGGGAFF

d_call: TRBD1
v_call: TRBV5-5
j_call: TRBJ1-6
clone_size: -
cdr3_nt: TGTGCCAGCAGCTTACTGACAGGGAGTTCACCCCTCCACTTT
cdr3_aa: CASSLLTGSSPLHF

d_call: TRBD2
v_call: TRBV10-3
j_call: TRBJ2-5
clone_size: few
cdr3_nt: TGTGCCATCAGCGCTCAGAGTCAGCGGGGAGAGACCCAGTACTTC
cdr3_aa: CAISAQSQRGETQYF

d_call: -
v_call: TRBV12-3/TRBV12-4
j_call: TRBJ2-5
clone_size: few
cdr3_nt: TGTGCCAGCAGTTTAGAGCGTGTTAAAGAGACCCAGTACTTC
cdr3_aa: CASSLERVKETQYF

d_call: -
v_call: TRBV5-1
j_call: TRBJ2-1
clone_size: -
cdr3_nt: TGCGCCAGCAGCTTGGCAGAAGCGGGTCAGTTCTTC
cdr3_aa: CASSLAEAGQFF

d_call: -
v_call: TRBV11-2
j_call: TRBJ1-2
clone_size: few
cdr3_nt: TGTGCCAGCAGCTTAGACCGCACAGCTAACTATGGCTACACCTTC
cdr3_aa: CASSLDRTANYGYTF

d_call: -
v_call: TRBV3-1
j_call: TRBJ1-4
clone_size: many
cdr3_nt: TGTGCCAGCACCCCCGGAGGTTCTAATGAAAAACTGTTTTTT
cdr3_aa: CASTPGGSNEKLFF

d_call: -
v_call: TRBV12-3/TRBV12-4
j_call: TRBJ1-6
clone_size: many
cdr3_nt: TGTGCCAGCAGACAGGTGGATAATTCACCCCTCCACTTT
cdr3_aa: CASRQVDNSPLHF

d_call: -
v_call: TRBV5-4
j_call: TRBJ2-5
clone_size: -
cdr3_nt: TGTGCCAGCAGCCATCCGGGGGACCAAGAGACCCAGTACTTC
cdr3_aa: CASSHPGDQETQYF

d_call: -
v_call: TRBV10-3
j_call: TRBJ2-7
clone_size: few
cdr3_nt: TGTGCCATCAGTACCGACAGCTACGAGCAGTACTTC
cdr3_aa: CAISTDSYEQYF

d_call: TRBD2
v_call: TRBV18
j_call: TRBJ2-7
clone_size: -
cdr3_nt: TGTGCCAGCTCCCGCGGTGTTCGGGAGGGCCAGTACGAGCAGTACTTC
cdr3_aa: CASSRGVREGQYEQYF

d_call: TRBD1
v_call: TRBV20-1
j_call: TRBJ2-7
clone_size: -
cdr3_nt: TGCAGTGCTAGAGATCTGACCAGGGGGCGAGAGCAGTACTTC
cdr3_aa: CSARDLTRGREQYF

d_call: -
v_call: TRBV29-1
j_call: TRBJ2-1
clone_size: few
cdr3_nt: TGCAGCGTTGCTCAGGGTGTGAAGGGCAATGAGCAGTTCTTC
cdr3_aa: CSVAQGVKGNEQFF

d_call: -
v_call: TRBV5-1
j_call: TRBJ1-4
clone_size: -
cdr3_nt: TGCGCCAGCAGGGCCGACCACGCAACTAATGAAAAACTGTTTTTT
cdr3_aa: CASRADHATNEKLFF

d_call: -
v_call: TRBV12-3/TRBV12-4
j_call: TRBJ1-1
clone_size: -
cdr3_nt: TGTGCCAGCAGATCGGCAGTCACTGAAGCTTTCTTT
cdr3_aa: CASRSAVTEAFF

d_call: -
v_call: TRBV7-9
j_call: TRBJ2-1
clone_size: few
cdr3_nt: TGTGCCAGCAGCTCCCCTTTTCCGGGTGATTACGGTGAGCAGTTCTTC
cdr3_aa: CASSSPFPGDYGEQFF

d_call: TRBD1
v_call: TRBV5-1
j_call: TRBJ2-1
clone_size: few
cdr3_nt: TGCGCCAGCAGGGAATCGACAGGGTCAGGTGAGCAGTTCTTC
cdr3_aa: CASRESTGSGEQFF

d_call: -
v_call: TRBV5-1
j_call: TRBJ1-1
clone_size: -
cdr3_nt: TGCGCCAGCAGCCCCGCAGGGGTGACTGAAGCTTTCTTT
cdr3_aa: CASSPAGVTEAFF

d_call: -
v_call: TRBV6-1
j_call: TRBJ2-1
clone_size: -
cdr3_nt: TGTGCCAGCACGGAGCCTTCCTACAATGAGCAGTTCTTC
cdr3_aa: CASTEPSYNEQFF

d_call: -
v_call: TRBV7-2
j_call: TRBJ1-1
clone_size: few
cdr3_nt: TGTGCCAGCACCCCAGAGGTCGGCGCTTTCTTT
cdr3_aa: CASTPEVGAFF

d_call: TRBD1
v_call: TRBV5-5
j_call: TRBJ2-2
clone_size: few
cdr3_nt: TGTGCCAGCAGCTTGGAGGGGGCGGGCGGGGAGCTGTTTTTT
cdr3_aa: CASSLEGAGGELFF

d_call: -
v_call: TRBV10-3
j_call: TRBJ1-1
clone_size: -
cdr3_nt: TGTGCCATCAATGACGGCGAGGGAGCTTTCTTT
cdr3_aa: CAINDGEGAFF

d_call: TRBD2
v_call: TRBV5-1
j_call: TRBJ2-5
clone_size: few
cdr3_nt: TGCGCCAGCAGCTGGCTTCTAGCGGGAGTAAGGGAGACCCAGTACTTC
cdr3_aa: CASSWLLAGVRETQYF

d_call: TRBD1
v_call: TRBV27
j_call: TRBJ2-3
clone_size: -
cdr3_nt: TGTGCCAGCAGTTTCGCCAGGGGGACAGATACGCAGTATTTT
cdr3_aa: CASSFARGTDTQYF

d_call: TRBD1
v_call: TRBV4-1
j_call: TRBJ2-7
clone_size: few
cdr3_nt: TGCGCCAGCAGCCAAGGGCTCGACAGGGTCTACGAGCAGTACTTC
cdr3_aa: CASSQGLDRVYEQYF

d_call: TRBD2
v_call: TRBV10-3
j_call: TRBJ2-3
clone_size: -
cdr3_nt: TGTGCCATCAGGGGGACTAGCGGGGTTCAGTGGGATACGCAGTATTTT
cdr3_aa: CAIRGTSGVQWDTQYF